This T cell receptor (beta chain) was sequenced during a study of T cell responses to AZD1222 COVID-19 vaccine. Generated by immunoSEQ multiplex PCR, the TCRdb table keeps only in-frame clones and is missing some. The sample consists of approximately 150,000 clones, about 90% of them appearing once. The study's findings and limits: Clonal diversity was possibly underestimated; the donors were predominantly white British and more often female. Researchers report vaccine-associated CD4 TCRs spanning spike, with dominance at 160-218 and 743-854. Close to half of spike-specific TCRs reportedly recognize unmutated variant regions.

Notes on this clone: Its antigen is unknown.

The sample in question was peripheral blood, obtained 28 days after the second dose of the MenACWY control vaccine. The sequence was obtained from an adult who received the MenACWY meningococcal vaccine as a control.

The CDR3 loop reads CASSVSGNSYNEQFF. The CDR3 nucleotides are TGTGCCAGCAGCGTTAGCGGAAACTCCTACAATGAGCAGTTCTTC. The chain recombines TRBV9 with TRBJ2-1; possible D gene TRBD2, 6 bases. The CDR3 is 15 amino acids. The V and J ends lost 2 bases and 0 bases respectively, with 9 bases between them. Germline assignment: CDR1 SGDLS and CDR2 YYNGEE.